These 13 T cell receptor beta chains came from one sample sequenced in a study of radiation and T cells in renal cell carcinoma. Some clones are missing from TCRdb's copy, which holds only in-frame ones; the method was immunoSEQ multiplex PCR. Among about 16,000 clones, roughly 50% were seen once, and the ten largest hold under 50%. Treatment meaning: 15 Gy SBRT to primary tumor, nephrectomy 4 weeks later. This sample comprised tumor tissue, obtained from a patient whose treatment included radiotherapy and nephrectomy. The origin of the receptors is a woman aged 55-70 years with renal cell carcinoma.

The chain carries TRBV5-4 and TRBJ2-3; D gene unclear. CDR3 size: 15 residues. Looked up from germline, CDR1 is SGHNT and CDR2 is YYREEE (reference sequence). V dropped 2 bases and J dropped 0 bases, with 10 bases sitting between them. The CDR3 region is CASSFDRPSTDTQYF. The CDR3 DNA sequence: TGTGCCAGCAGCTTCGACCGACCTAGCACAGATACGCAGTATTTT.

The rearrangement joins TRBV7-8 to TRBJ2-5, with D unresolved. The CDR3 sequence is 15 residues long. CDR1 is SGHVS and CDR2 is FQNEAQ in the germline V gene. With 3 bases removed from V and 3 bases from J, the gap between germline ends came to 14 bases. The CDR3 bases are TGTGCCAGCAGCTTCGGCGGAGAGTGGGAAGAGACCCAGTACTTC. It is translated as CASSFGGEWEETQYF.

This clone was observed a handful of times. The genes are TRBV7-2 and TRBJ1-5; 8 bases are shared with TRBD1. The V gene's germline CDR1 is SGHTA and CDR2 FQGNSA. The CDR3 length is 14 residues. V lost 4 bases to trimming and J lost 4 bases; unmatched junction nucleotides: 3. CDR3 sequence: CASSSTGGNQPQHF. The CDR3 DNA reads TGTGCCAGCAGCTCAACAGGGGGTAATCAGCCCCAGCATTTT.

Comments on this clone: Mismatch with germline at one junction end may stem from a read error. Distinct nucleotide sequences in the sample also encode this CDR3. The V and J genes are TRBV20-1 and TRBJ1-1; D is possibly TRBD1 (5 bases). The CDR3 runs 11 residues. CDR1 and CDR2 (germline): DFQATT, SNEGSKA (reference sequence). In nucleotides, the CDR3 is TGTACCAAAACAGGACCCACTGAAGCTTTCTTT. This sequence encodes CTKTGPTEAFF.

The sample holds a few counts of this clone. A far larger clone is a single base away, which makes a read error likely. Other nucleotide sequences from this sample produce the same CDR3. V and J are TRBV13 and TRBJ1-2; TRBD1 matches 11 bases. The CDR3 loop spans 16 amino acids. Germline V gene sequence: CDR1 PRHDT, CDR2 FYEKMQ (reference sequence). Losses at the gene ends were 5 bases for V and 2 bases for J; bases not matched to a gene: 7. The CDR3 loop reads CASSHGQGAENYGYTF. The DNA of the CDR3 is TGTGCCAGCAGCCACGGACAGGGGGCGGAAAACTATGGCTACACCTTC.

This clone was seen only a few times. The CDR3 loop reads CASSLWAGGPDEQFF. DNA for the CDR3: TGTGCCAGCAGCTTATGGGCGGGAGGCCCTGATGAGCAGTTCTTC. This chain joins TRBV7-9 and TRBJ2-1; 8 bases agree with TRBD2. Losses at the gene ends were 2 bases for V and 8 bases for J; bases not matched to a gene: 8. From germline, CDR1 is SEHNR and CDR2 FQNEAQ (reference sequence). This CDR3 contains 15 residues.

CDR3 sequence: CASSLNSLHTEAFF. The CDR3 coding sequence is TGTGCCAGCAGCTTGAACAGTTTACATACTGAAGCTTTCTTT. The chain carries TRBV5-6 and TRBJ1-1, with D unresolved. The V gene lost 1 base and the J gene lost 5 bases, with 12 bases spanning the gap. This CDR3 has 14 amino acids. CDR1 is SGHDT and CDR2 is YYEEEE in the germline V gene.

The chain links TRBV9 to TRBJ2-4, with D perhaps TRBD1 or TRBD2 (6 bases each). Germline CDR1 and CDR2: SGDLS and YYNGEE. The V end was cut by 7 bases, the J end by 0 bases, with 17 bases between. The CDR3 is 16 amino acids. The CDR3 DNA reads as TGTGCCAGCGGGAAATGGGCGGGACAAGCCAAAAACATTCAGTACTTC. This gives the protein CASGKWAGQAKNIQYF.

The chain has TRBV11-3 and TRBJ1-1, with D possibly matching TRBD1 (6 bases). Germline V CDR1 and CDR2: SGHNT, YENEEA. This CDR3 region has 15 residues. Trimming pared 1 base from V and 2 bases from J, leaving 11 bases between. CDR3 loop: CASSLAGAANTEAFF. The CDR3 DNA reads as TGTGCCAGCAGCTTAGCGGGGGCAGCCAACACTGAAGCTTTCTTT.

Notes on this clone: Its ends do not fully match the called genes, so a read error is possible. The CDR3: CASSQVKGGGTDTQYF. The CDR3 DNA follows: TGTGCCAGCAGCCAAGTAAAAGGGGGCGGCACAGATACGCAGTATTTT. The genes are TRBV4-1 and TRBJ2-3; TRBD1 matches at 7 bases. Looked up from germline, CDR1 is MGHRA and CDR2 is YSYEKL. The CDR3 sequence is 16 residues long.

The V call is TRBV29-1, the J call TRBJ2-3; D is possibly TRBD1 or TRBD2 (5 bases each). The CDR3 loop spans 17 amino acids. CDR1 and CDR2 (germline): SQVTM, ANQGSEA. Trimming cost V 3 bases and J 3 bases, with 22 bases left between them. The DNA for the CDR3 is TGCAGCGTTGACCAGCCGCCGGGGCAAAGTTTAACAGATACGCAGTATTTT. Protein product: CSVDQPPGQSLTDTQYF.

V gene TRBV6-5 combines with J gene TRBJ1-1; D is undetermined. The V end lost 0 bases, the J end lost 0 bases, and 5 bases lay between the germline ends. This CDR3 region has 14 residues. Germline CDR1 is MNHEY and CDR2 is SVGAGI. CDR3 bases: TGTGCCAGCAGTTACTCAGGGTTGAACACTGAAGCTTTCTTT. This sequence encodes CASSYSGLNTEAFF.

In its sample, this clone was seen a few times. V usage is TRBV19 and J usage is TRBJ2-7; possibly TRBD1 for D (6 bases). With 8 bases removed from V and 4 bases from J, the gap between germline ends came to 12 bases. The germline V gene encodes CDR1 LNHDA and CDR2 SQIVND (reference sequence). The CDR3 has 12 residues. CDR3 in amino acids: CASSRQGYEQYF. The CDR3 coding sequence is TGTGCCAGTTCCAGGCAGGGGTACGAGCAGTACTTC.